Listed below are T cell receptor beta chains from one sample, sequenced in a study of Ad26.COV2.S vaccination and SARS-CoV-2 variants. Only in-frame clones appear in the TCRdb table, and some are missing; sequencing was by immunoSEQ multiplex PCR. This sample has roughly 180,000 clones, with about 83% found just once. The sequenced sample was peripheral blood, obtained after recovery from COVID-19. The receptors were sampled from a human donor who had recovered from COVID-19. The CDR3 runs from the conserved cysteine through the conserved F or W. A D gene is named only where the DNA matches it firmly. The listing skips clone size in some rows; elsewhere it reads once, few, many or a size class.

j_call: TRBJ1-5
v_call: TRBV7-9
d_call: .
clone_size: .
cdr3_aa: CASSWDEIPNQPQHF
cdr3_nt: TGTGCCAGCAGCTGGGATGAAATTCCCAATCAGCCCCAGCATTTT

j_call: TRBJ2-3
v_call: TRBV11-1
d_call: .
clone_size: .
cdr3_aa: CASSQSGSTDTQYF
cdr3_nt: TGTGCCAGCAGCCAAAGCGGGAGCACAGATACGCAGTATTTT

j_call: TRBJ1-1
v_call: TRBV6-5
d_call: .
clone_size: .
cdr3_aa: CASILRGDYNTEAFF
cdr3_nt: TGTGCCAGCATCTTACGAGGGGATTACAACACTGAAGCTTTCTTT

j_call: TRBJ1-2
v_call: TRBV12-3/TRBV12-4
d_call: .
clone_size: .
cdr3_aa: CGVNRDYGYTF
cdr3_nt: TGCGGGGTCAACCGGGACTATGGCTACACCTTC

j_call: TRBJ1-5
v_call: TRBV11-3
d_call: TRBD1
clone_size: .
cdr3_aa: CASSTLPDRVGQPQHF
cdr3_nt: TGTGCCAGCAGCACTCTCCCCGACAGGGTCGGTCAGCCCCAGCATTTT

j_call: TRBJ1-6
v_call: TRBV19
d_call: .
clone_size: .
cdr3_aa: CASTEALQGNSPLHF
cdr3_nt: TGTGCCAGTACTGAGGCATTGCAGGGGAATTCACCCCTCCACTTT

j_call: TRBJ1-2
v_call: TRBV9
d_call: .
clone_size: .
cdr3_aa: CASSVAGPFYGYTF
cdr3_nt: TGTGCCAGCAGCGTGGCAGGGCCCTTTTATGGCTACACCTTC

j_call: TRBJ2-3
v_call: TRBV20-1
d_call: TRBD2
clone_size: once
cdr3_aa: CSASGLAGAKGTTDTQYF
cdr3_nt: TGCAGTGCTAGTGGGCTAGCGGGGGCTAAGGGGACCACAGATACGCAGTATTTT

j_call: TRBJ1-1
v_call: TRBV6-5
d_call: TRBD1
clone_size: few
cdr3_aa: CASSLWGQGNGAFF
cdr3_nt: TGTGCCAGCAGCCTATGGGGACAGGGCAACGGAGCTTTCTTT

j_call: TRBJ2-1
v_call: TRBV7-2
d_call: .
clone_size: .
cdr3_aa: CASSFRLFGGQFF
cdr3_nt: TGTGCCAGCAGCTTTAGACTGTTTGGGGGGCAGTTCTTC

j_call: TRBJ1-2
v_call: TRBV12-3/TRBV12-4
d_call: .
clone_size: .
cdr3_aa: CASSLQVRWGYTF
cdr3_nt: TGTGCCAGCAGTTTACAGGTTCGCTGGGGCTACACCTTC

j_call: TRBJ2-7
v_call: TRBV5-1
d_call: .
clone_size: .
cdr3_aa: CASRKNEYEQYF
cdr3_nt: TGCGCCAGCAGAAAAAATGAATACGAGCAGTACTTC

j_call: TRBJ2-3
v_call: TRBV5-1
d_call: TRBD2
clone_size: .
cdr3_aa: CASSSTGGADTQYF
cdr3_nt: TGCGCCAGCAGCTCAACGGGAGGCGCAGATACGCAGTATTTT

j_call: TRBJ2-5
v_call: TRBV12-3/TRBV12-4
d_call: .
clone_size: .
cdr3_aa: CASRPWYQETQYF
cdr3_nt: TGTGCCAGCAGGCCGTGGTACCAAGAGACCCAGTACTTC

j_call: TRBJ1-2
v_call: TRBV21-1
d_call: .
clone_size: once
cdr3_aa: CASSNRVPPGTNYGYTF
cdr3_nt: TGTGCCAGCAGCAACAGGGTTCCACCTGGGACAAACTATGGCTACACCTTC

j_call: TRBJ2-1
v_call: TRBV19
d_call: .
clone_size: .
cdr3_aa: CASSIADLSYNEQFF
cdr3_nt: TGTGCCAGTAGTATAGCGGACCTCTCCTACAATGAGCAGTTCTTC

j_call: TRBJ1-1
v_call: TRBV6-6
d_call: TRBD1
clone_size: .
cdr3_aa: CASSYSRDREAFF
cdr3_nt: TGTGCCAGCAGTTACTCGAGGGACAGAGAAGCTTTCTTT

j_call: TRBJ2-3
v_call: TRBV18
d_call: TRBD1
clone_size: .
cdr3_aa: CASSPRDSFTDTQYF
cdr3_nt: TGTGCCAGCTCACCTCGGGACAGTTTCACAGATACGCAGTATTTT

j_call: TRBJ2-1
v_call: TRBV9
d_call: TRBD2
clone_size: .
cdr3_aa: CASSVGLAGGRAEQFF
cdr3_nt: TGTGCCAGCAGCGTAGGACTGGCGGGAGGAAGGGCTGAGCAGTTCTTC

j_call: TRBJ2-3
v_call: TRBV9
d_call: TRBD2
clone_size: .
cdr3_aa: CASSATSGGLNTQYF
cdr3_nt: TGTGCCAGCAGCGCTACTAGCGGGGGGCTTAATACGCAGTATTTT

j_call: TRBJ2-7
v_call: TRBV6-6
d_call: .
clone_size: .
cdr3_aa: CASSSQDHSYEQYF
cdr3_nt: TGTGCCAGCAGTTCCCAGGACCACTCCTACGAGCAGTACTTC

j_call: TRBJ1-1
v_call: TRBV30
d_call: .
clone_size: .
cdr3_aa: CAWSVLVGSAFF
cdr3_nt: TGTGCCTGGAGTGTCCTGGTTGGCTCAGCTTTCTTT

j_call: TRBJ1-5
v_call: TRBV7-2
d_call: TRBD1
clone_size: .
cdr3_aa: CASSLDRGRPQHF
cdr3_nt: TGTGCCAGCAGCTTGGACAGGGGGCGGCCCCAGCATTTT

j_call: TRBJ2-1
v_call: TRBV28
d_call: TRBD2
clone_size: .
cdr3_aa: CASSFPGLAGGPEQFF
cdr3_nt: TGTGCCAGCAGTTTTCCCGGGCTAGCGGGGGGCCCCGAGCAGTTCTTC

j_call: TRBJ2-7
v_call: TRBV3-1/TRBV3-2
d_call: .
clone_size: .
cdr3_aa: CASMEGGPSNEQYF
cdr3_nt: TGTGCCAGCATGGAGGGGGGCCCGTCCAACGAGCAGTACTTC

j_call: TRBJ2-7
v_call: TRBV29-1
d_call: TRBD1
clone_size: .
cdr3_aa: CSVEGQGENSYEQYF
cdr3_nt: TGCAGCGTTGAGGGACAGGGGGAAAACTCCTACGAGCAGTACTTC

j_call: TRBJ2-5
v_call: TRBV6-5
d_call: .
clone_size: .
cdr3_aa: CASSYSGRVGETQYF
cdr3_nt: TGTGCCAGCAGTTACTCGGGCAGGGTAGGGGAGACCCAGTACTTC

j_call: TRBJ2-5
v_call: TRBV2
d_call: TRBD1
clone_size: .
cdr3_aa: CASSEALRDRGLETQYF
cdr3_nt: TGTGCCAGCAGTGAAGCCCTTAGGGACAGGGGGTTAGAGACCCAGTACTTC

j_call: TRBJ2-5
v_call: TRBV9
d_call: TRBD2
clone_size: .
cdr3_aa: CASSVAGGQETQYF
cdr3_nt: TGTGCCAGCAGCGTAGCGGGGGGGCAAGAGACCCAGTACTTC

j_call: TRBJ2-3
v_call: TRBV2
d_call: TRBD2
clone_size: .
cdr3_aa: CASSDLHLTSGDTDTQYF
cdr3_nt: TGTGCCAGCAGTGACCTTCACCTAACTAGCGGGGACACAGATACGCAGTATTTT

j_call: TRBJ1-5
v_call: TRBV2
d_call: TRBD1
clone_size: .
cdr3_aa: CASNLDRVNQPQHF
cdr3_nt: TGTGCCAGCAACTTGGACAGGGTCAATCAGCCCCAGCATTTT

j_call: TRBJ1-2
v_call: TRBV19
d_call: TRBD1
clone_size: once
cdr3_aa: CASSLQGVSGGYTF
cdr3_nt: TGTGCCAGTAGCCTTCAGGGGGTTTCGGGTGGCTACACCTTC

j_call: TRBJ1-2
v_call: TRBV2
d_call: TRBD1
clone_size: .
cdr3_aa: CASRLTGEDGYTF
cdr3_nt: TGTGCCAGCAGACTAACAGGGGAAGATGGCTACACCTTC

j_call: TRBJ1-1
v_call: TRBV9
d_call: TRBD1
clone_size: .
cdr3_aa: CASSSAGTGGREAFF
cdr3_nt: TGTGCCAGCAGCTCAGCCGGGACAGGGGGAAGAGAAGCTTTCTTT

j_call: TRBJ2-4
v_call: TRBV19
d_call: TRBD2
clone_size: .
cdr3_aa: CASSIPTSGRGFQYF
cdr3_nt: TGTGCCAGTAGTATCCCGACTAGCGGGAGAGGTTTTCAGTACTTC

j_call: TRBJ2-1
v_call: TRBV5-1
d_call: .
clone_size: .
cdr3_aa: CASSFLVGNEQFF
cdr3_nt: TGCGCCAGCAGCTTTTTGGTGGGGAATGAGCAGTTCTTC

j_call: TRBJ2-3
v_call: TRBV18
d_call: TRBD1
clone_size: .
cdr3_aa: CASSPQPGQGWNTDTQYF
cdr3_nt: TGTGCCAGCTCACCGCAACCGGGACAGGGGTGGAACACAGATACGCAGTATTTT

j_call: TRBJ1-4
v_call: TRBV9
d_call: .
clone_size: .
cdr3_aa: CASSSWAGERPNEKLFF
cdr3_nt: TGTGCCAGCAGCTCGTGGGCAGGAGAAAGGCCTAATGAAAAACTGTTTTTT

j_call: TRBJ1-3
v_call: TRBV7-8
d_call: TRBD1
clone_size: .
cdr3_aa: CASSLGQGAGNTIYF
cdr3_nt: TGTGCCAGCAGCTTAGGGCAGGGGGCTGGAAACACCATATATTTT

j_call: TRBJ1-6
v_call: TRBV6-1
d_call: .
clone_size: .
cdr3_aa: CASSEGVSSNSPLHF
cdr3_nt: TGTGCCAGCAGTGAAGGGGTTAGCAGTAATTCACCCCTCCACTTT

j_call: TRBJ1-3
v_call: TRBV27
d_call: .
clone_size: once
cdr3_aa: CASSLGLPSSGNTIYF
cdr3_nt: TGTGCCAGCAGTTTAGGCCTACCCTCTTCTGGAAACACCATATATTTT